The 15 T cell receptor beta chains below come from one sample, sequenced in a study of blood T cells in healthy people across ages. Primed by a sample-barcoded 5' primer and a J-beta primer mix, a second PCR proceeded for 7 to 11 cycles. TCRdb recomputed calls from the 5' RACE reads with MiXCR, one row per CDR3 protein. The sample has hundreds of thousands of distinct CDR3 sequences, 40% to 45% seen once. What was sequenced was blood. Source of these receptors: a man older than 75 in good health.

The rearrangement uses TRBV6-2 or TRBV6-3 and TRBJ2-3; D might be TRBD1 (5 bases). This CDR3 has 16 residues. The germline V gene encodes CDR1 MNHEY and CDR2 SVGEGT. V was clipped by 2 bases and J by 6 bases, with 18 bases between them. The CDR3 here is CASSYGAGPFDDTQYF. CDR3 nucleotides: TGTGCCAGCAGTTACGGGGCAGGGCCTTTTGATGATACGCAGTATTTT.

V and J are TRBV6-2 or TRBV6-3 and TRBJ2-1; TRBD2 is a possible D gene (6 bases). CDR1 and CDR2 (germline): MNHEY, SVGEGT. V was shortened by 5 bases and J by 4 bases, with 15 bases between the two germline ends. The CDR3 extends over 15 amino acids. The CDR3: CASSTTGVGYNEQFF. Here the CDR3 DNA reads TGTGCCAGCAGTACTACGGGAGTAGGGTACAATGAGCAGTTCTTC.

In its sample, this clonotype was seen many times. The chain couples TRBV4-2 to TRBJ2-3, with D perhaps matching TRBD1 or TRBD2 (5 bases each). Germline values: CDR1 LGHNA, CDR2 YNFKEQ. V shed 5 bases and J shed 6 bases, with 18 bases lying between them. The CDR3 length is 15 residues. The CDR3 DNA reads as TGTGCCAGCAGCTCACGGGGCGGACCTGGGGATACGCAGTATTTT. Amino acids: CASSSRGGPGDTQYF.

The chain uses TRBV3-1 and TRBJ1-2; TRBD1 aligns across 7 bases. Germline V gene data show CDR1 as LGHDT and CDR2 as YNNKEL (reference sequence). The CDR3 consists of 14 residues. The trim removed 5 bases at V and 8 bases at J, leaving 11 bases unmatched. In nucleotides, the CDR3 is TGTGCCAGCAGCTTTGGGAACACAGGGGACGGCTACACCTTC. It is translated as CASSFGNTGDGYTF.

V and J are TRBV12-3 or TRBV12-4 and TRBJ1-6; 7 bases are a match to TRBD1. There are 15 residues in the CDR3. Germline trimming cut 1 base from V and 7 bases from J; bases unmatched to any gene: 4. The CDR3 loop reads CASSLEGQLNSPLHF. CDR3 nucleotide sequence: TGTGCCAGCAGTTTAGAGGGACAGTTGAATTCACCCCTCCACTTT.

The chain employs TRBV20-1 and TRBJ2-6, with TRBD1 identical over 8 bases. This CDR3 comprises 18 residues. Germline CDR1 DFQATT, CDR2 SNEGSKA (reference sequence). J gave up 0 bases and V 0 bases, and 7 bases lay outside the gene matches. In DNA, the CDR3 is TGCAGTGCTAGAGATCTGGGGACAGGCCACTCTGGGGCCAACGTCCTGACTTTC. Its protein product is CSARDLGTGHSGANVLTF.

This clonotype was detected a few times. The rearrangement links TRBV10-3 to TRBJ1-2; the match to TRBD1 covers 7 bases. Germline V lookup: CDR1 ENHRY, CDR2 SYGVKD. The CDR3 is 15 residues long. The J segment lost 4 bases and the V segment lost 6 bases, leaving 11 bases of the junction unmatched. CDR3 nucleotides: TGTGCCATCAGGGAACCGGGACAGCAACTCTATGGCTACACCTTC. This translates into CAIREPGQQLYGYTF.

The table lists this clonotype with a few counts. The chain uses TRBV6-2 or TRBV6-3 and TRBJ2-2; the match to TRBD2 covers 7 bases. Germline V lookup: CDR1 MNHEY, CDR2 SVGEGT. With V trimmed by 5 bases and J by 0 bases, 9 bases remained unmatched. This CDR3 is built from 17 residues. The CDR3 reads CASSSRGGGSNTGELFF. The CDR3 nucleotides read TGTGCCAGCAGTAGTCGCGGCGGGGGATCGAACACCGGGGAGCTGTTTTTT.

The genes are TRBV7-6 and TRBJ1-4, with 7 bases fitting TRBD1. J gave up 3 bases and V 4 bases, and 11 bases lay outside the gene matches. The CDR3 runs to 17 residues. Germline loops: CDR1 SGHVS, CDR2 FNYEAQ. The chain's CDR3 is CASSYLTGLTSNEKLFF. CDR3 sequence (DNA): TGTGCCAGCAGCTACTTGACAGGGCTGACGTCTAATGAAAAACTGTTTTTT.

The chain links TRBV7-7 to TRBJ2-3, with D perhaps matching TRBD2 (5 bases). The CDR3 length is 13 residues. The V gene lost 5 bases and the J gene lost 4 bases, with 10 bases spanning the gap. The germline V gene has CDR1 SSHAT and CDR2 FNYEAQ (reference sequence). The CDR3 DNA reads TGTGCCAGCAGCGTCGGGGTTGCAGATACGCAGTATTTT. Encoded protein: CASSVGVADTQYF.

V gene TRBV7-2 combines with J gene TRBJ2-1; D is unresolved. Per germline, CDR1 SGHTA and CDR2 FQGNSA. Trimming stripped 3 bases from V and 4 bases from J, with 7 bases between. The CDR3 consists of 13 residues. The CDR3 region is CASSFLVYNEQFF. The CDR3 DNA reads TGTGCCAGCAGCTTCCTCGTATACAATGAGCAGTTCTTC.

This clonotype was found a few times. The chain uses TRBV3-1 and TRBJ2-5; D is perhaps TRBD1 (5 bases). CDR1 and CDR2 (germline): LGHDT, YNNKEL (reference sequence). V dropped 4 bases and J dropped 2 bases, with 23 bases sitting between them. The CDR3 spans 18 residues. The CDR3 loop is CASSLAGRAVIGQETQYF. The CDR3 DNA reads as TGTGCCAGCAGCCTGGCCGGCAGGGCGGTTATAGGACAAGAGACCCAGTACTTC.

The chain uses TRBV20-1 and TRBJ2-7; D is uncertain. The J call may be wrong; the DNA end is better matched by TRBJ2-5. The CDR3 is 11 amino acids. The germline CDR1 and CDR2 sequences are DFQATT and SNEGSKA (reference sequence). DNA for the CDR3: TGCAGTGGGCTACAGCAAGAGACCCAGTACTTC. Translating gives CSGLQQETQYF.

This clonotype appeared many times. The chain couples TRBV4-1 to TRBJ2-3; the D gene could be TRBD1 or TRBD2 (6 bases each). Between the trimmed V and J ends, which lost 0 bases and 6 bases, there was a span of 22 bases. This CDR3 is 18 amino acids long. From germline, CDR1 is MGHRA and CDR2 YSYEKL. Here the CDR3 DNA reads TGCGCCAGCAGCCAAGATAAGGGGGGCCAAACAAGAGTGGATACGCAGTATTTT. It yields the protein CASSQDKGGQTRVDTQYF.

Comments on this clonotype: A much bigger clone sits one base away, suggesting this may be a read error. The rearrangement uses TRBV4-1 and TRBJ2-7; D is uncertain. CDR1 MGHRA and CDR2 YSYEKL come from the germline V gene. The CDR3 is made up of 14 amino acids. V was cut by 0 bases and J by 10 bases, with 16 bases left in between. CDR3 nucleotides: TGCGCCAGCAGCCAAGAGGTGGCGGAAGAGATCCAGTACTTC. Residues: CASSQEVAEEIQYF.